A selection of T cell receptor beta chains follows, all from one sample in a study of regulatory T cells in long-lasting Graves disease. TCRdb re-called the multiplex PCR reads through MiXCR, storing one row per CDR3 protein. The table records 510,000 or so distinct CDR3 sequences, about 12% of them present only once. This same sample was also taken into another study, of T cells in Graves' hyperthyroidism and ophthalmopathy.

The sample consisted of peripheral blood mononuclear cells (PBMCs), taken at new diagnosis, from a patient treated with antithyroid drugs. These receptor sequences come from a woman in her thirties with Graves disease. CDR3s include the opening cysteine and the closing phenylalanine or tryptophan. A D gene is named only where the DNA matches it firmly. Size values are once, few and many counts, or a class for expanded clones, and some rows have none.

clone size | D gene | J gene | V gene | CDR3 DNA | CDR3 protein
many | TRBD2 | TRBJ2-1 | TRBV7-3 | TGTGCCAGCAGCCCTAGGGCGACTAGCGCGACCTACAATGAGCAGTTCTTC | CASSPRATSATYNEQFF
few | NA | TRBJ2-7 | TRBV6-1 | TGTGCCAGCAGGAAACAACAGGCCTCCTACGAGCAGTACTTC | CASRKQQASYEQYF
many | NA | TRBJ2-7 | TRBV30 | TGTGCCTGGAAACCGGGCGCGTCGAACGAGCAGTACTTC | CAWKPGASNEQYF
NA | NA | TRBJ2-2 | TRBV9 | TGTGCCAGCAGTAGGGCCGGGCGGGCCTCTCTAAACACCGGGGAGCTGTTTTTT | CASSRAGRASLNTGELFF
many | TRBD2 | TRBJ2-7 | TRBV2 | TGTGCCAGCATCGGGGGGAAGGAGCAGTACTTC | CASIGGKEQYF
NA | NA | TRBJ2-2 | TRBV13 | TGTGCCAGCAGACAGAGGGCCGGGGAGCTGTTTTTT | CASRQRAGELFF
many | NA | TRBJ1-1 | TRBV2 | TGTGCCAGCAAGGGCTGGCGGAACACTGAAGCTTTCTTT | CASKGWRNTEAFF
few | NA | TRBJ1-3 | TRBV12-3/TRBV12-4 | TGTGCCAGCAGTGATACGGTCATCGGCATATATTTT | CASSDTVIGIYF
NA | NA | TRBJ2-7 | TRBV4-1 | TGCGCCAGCAGCCATGGCGGAGGCGGATACGAGCAGTACTTC | CASSHGGGGYEQYF
NA | NA | TRBJ2-5 | TRBV19 | TGTGCCAGTAGTACCCTCCCTAGGGAGACCCAGTACTTC | CASSTLPRETQYF
NA | NA | TRBJ1-1 | TRBV20-1 | TGCAGTGCTAGAGATTTCCAGGGTATGGGCATGAACACTGAAGCTTTCTTT | CSARDFQGMGMNTEAFF
NA | NA | TRBJ1-3 | TRBV19 | TGTGCCAGTAGTATAGTCAGACACTCTGGAAACACCATATATTTT | CASSIVRHSGNTIYF
many | NA | TRBJ1-4 | TRBV19 | TGTGCCAGTAGGCCCGTCGGATTTATGGGCGAAAAACTGTTTTTT | CASRPVGFMGEKLFF
many | NA | TRBJ2-3 | TRBV20-1 | TGCAGTGCTAGAGACATTATCGCGGGCCCTAGCACAGATACGCAGTATTTT | CSARDIIAGPSTDTQYF
many | TRBD2 | TRBJ2-7 | TRBV19 | TGTGCCAGTACCACACATGGGAGGGGTGGCTCCTACGAGCAGTACTTC | CASTTHGRGGSYEQYF
many | NA | TRBJ2-3 | TRBV6-2/TRBV6-3 | TGTGCCAGCAGTTATCGAGCCCAAGCGCAGTATTTT | CASSYRAQAQYF
NA | NA | TRBJ1-4 | TRBV10-2 | TGCGCCAGCAGTGAGTCCGGACCCCGGGGTAATGAAAAACTGTTTTTT | CASSESGPRGNEKLFF
many | TRBD1 | TRBJ1-1 | TRBV12-3/TRBV12-4 | TGTGCCAGCAGGCAGGGGGGCACTGAAGCTTTCTTT | CASRQGGTEAFF
NA | NA | TRBJ2-7 | TRBV19 | TGTGCCAGTAGTAAGATTTCAAGTCTAGGGGGGGCCGGGAGGAACGAGCAGTACTTC | CASSKISSLGGAGRNEQYF
few | NA | TRBJ2-7 | TRBV14 | TGTGCCAGCAATGAAGGGAGCGCCCCCGAGCAGTACTTC | CASNEGSAPEQYF
NA | TRBD2 | TRBJ2-1 | TRBV15 | TGTGCCACCAGTCTCCCCTCTCCTAGCGGGAATTACAATGAGCAGTTCTTC | CATSLPSPSGNYNEQFF
few | NA | TRBJ2-3 | TRBV20-1 | TGCAGTGCTAGGGGCCAGGTCACAGATACGCAGTATTTT | CSARGQVTDTQYF
few | TRBD2 | TRBJ2-1 | TRBV27 | TGTGCCAGCAGTCATGGGACTAGCGGGACCAATGAGCAGTTCTTC | CASSHGTSGTNEQFF
many | NA | TRBJ1-1 | TRBV5-1 | TGTGCCAGCAGCTTAGTCGCTACGAACACTGAAGCTTTCTTT | CASSLVATNTEAFF
many | NA | TRBJ2-5 | TRBV13 | TGTGCCAGCAGCCGGATTTCGGGCCCGAAGACCCAGTACTTC | CASSRISGPKTQYF
few | NA | TRBJ1-1 | TRBV12-3/TRBV12-4 | TGTGCCAGCAGTTTAACGCAGGGTGAGGCTTTCTTT | CASSLTQGEAFF
many | NA | TRBJ1-6 | TRBV4-1 | TGCGCCAGCAGCCAAGATTTTGCGGGCGGAACACCCCTCCACTTT | CASSQDFAGGTPLHF
NA | NA | TRBJ2-3 | TRBV5-1 | TGCGCCAGCAGCTTGGTCCCGGATAGCACAGATACGCAGTATTTT | CASSLVPDSTDTQYF